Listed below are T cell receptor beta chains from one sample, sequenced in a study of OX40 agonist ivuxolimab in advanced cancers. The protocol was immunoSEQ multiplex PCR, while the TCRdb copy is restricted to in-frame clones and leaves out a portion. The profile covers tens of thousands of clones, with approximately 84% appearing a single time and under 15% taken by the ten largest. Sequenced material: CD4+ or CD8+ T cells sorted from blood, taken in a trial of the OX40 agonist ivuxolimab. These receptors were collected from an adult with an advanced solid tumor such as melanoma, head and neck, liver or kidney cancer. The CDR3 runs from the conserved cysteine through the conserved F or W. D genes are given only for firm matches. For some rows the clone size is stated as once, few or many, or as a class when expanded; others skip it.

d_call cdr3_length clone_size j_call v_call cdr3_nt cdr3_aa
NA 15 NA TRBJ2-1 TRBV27 TGTGCCAGCACAGACTGGCGGGGACAAAACAATGAGCAGTTCTTC CASTDWRGQNNEQFF
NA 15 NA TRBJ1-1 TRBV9 TGTGCCAGCAGCGTGACACCAGGTATGAACACTGAAGCTTTCTTT CASSVTPGMNTEAFF
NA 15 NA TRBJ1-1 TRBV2 TGTGCCAGCAGTGAAGCGGGTGACCGGAACACTGAAGCTTTCTTT CASSEAGDRNTEAFF
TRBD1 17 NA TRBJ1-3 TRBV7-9 TGTGCCAGCAGCCCACGACAGGGCCCGAGCTCTGGAAACACCATATATTTT CASSPRQGPSSGNTIYF
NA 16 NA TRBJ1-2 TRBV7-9 TGTGCCAGCAGCTTAGTAGCCTTAGACGAGACAAGTGGCTACACCTTC CASSLVALDETSGYTF
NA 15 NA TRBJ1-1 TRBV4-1 TGCGCCAGCAGCCAAGTCTATGGAAAGAACACTGAAGCTTTCTTT CASSQVYGKNTEAFF
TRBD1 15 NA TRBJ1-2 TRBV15 TGTGCCACCAACCTATGGACAGGGGTGGGCTATGGCTACACCTTC CATNLWTGVGYGYTF
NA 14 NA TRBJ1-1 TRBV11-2 TGTGCCAGCAGCTCAGAGCCAGTGAACACTGAAGCTTTCTTT CASSSEPVNTEAFF
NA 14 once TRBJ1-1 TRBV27 TGTGCCAGCAGCAAGGACGGGGTGAACACTGAAGCTTTCTTT CASSKDGVNTEAFF
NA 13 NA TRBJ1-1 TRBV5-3 TGTGCCAGCAGCTTGTGGGGAAACACTGAAGCTTTCTTT CASSLWGNTEAFF
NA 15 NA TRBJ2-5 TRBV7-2 TGTGCCAGCAGCTTAGTAGGGGCGATAGAAGAGACCCAGTACTTC CASSLVGAIEETQYF
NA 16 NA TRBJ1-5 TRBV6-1 TGTGCCAGCAGTGAAGATCCCAGGGGTAATGCTTCGCCCCAGCATTTT CASSEDPRGNASPQHF
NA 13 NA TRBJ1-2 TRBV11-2 TGTGCCAGCAGCTTAGAAGCAGCTTATGGCTACACCTTC CASSLEAAYGYTF
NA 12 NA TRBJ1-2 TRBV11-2 TGTGCCAGCAGCCCCCGTATTCATGGCTACACCTTC CASSPRIHGYTF
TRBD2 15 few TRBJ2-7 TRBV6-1 TGTGCCAGCAGTCGGAGTAGCGGGAGTAACTACGAGCAGTACTTC CASSRSSGSNYEQYF
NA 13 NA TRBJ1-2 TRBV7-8 TGTGCCAGCAGCTTAGAGGATAACTATGGCTACACCTTC CASSLEDNYGYTF
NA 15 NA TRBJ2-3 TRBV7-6 TGTGCCAGCAGCTTAGAACAGGGATTCGCAGATACGCAGTATTTT CASSLEQGFADTQYF
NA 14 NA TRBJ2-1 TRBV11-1 TGTGCCAGCAGCTTCTACAGCTCCTACAATGAGCAGTTCTTC CASSFYSSYNEQFF
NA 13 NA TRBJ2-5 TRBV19 TGTGCCAGTAGTTCTAGTATCTCGGAGACCCAGTACTTC CASSSSISETQYF
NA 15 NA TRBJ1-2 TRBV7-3 TGTGCCAGCAGCCCCGGGGGCTCGACTCGCTATGGCTACACCTTC CASSPGGSTRYGYTF
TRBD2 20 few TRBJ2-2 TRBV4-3 TGCGCCAGCAGCCAAGATGTCGACGGACTAGCGGGAAGGGACACCGGGGAGCTGTTTTTT CASSQDVDGLAGRDTGELFF
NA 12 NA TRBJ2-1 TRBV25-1 TGTGCCACCTCGTCACTAGCCTATGAGCAGTTCTTC CATSSLAYEQFF
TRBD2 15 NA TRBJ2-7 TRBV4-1 TGCGCCAGCAGCCAAGAACCGGGACTAGATTCCGAGCAGTACTTC CASSQEPGLDSEQYF
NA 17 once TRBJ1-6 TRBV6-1 TGTGCCAGCAGTGAATTTCGACAGCCCTTTTATAATTCACCCCTCCACTTT CASSEFRQPFYNSPLHF
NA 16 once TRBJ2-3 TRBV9 TGTGCCAGCAGCCCCCAACCGGGACACGACACAGATACGCAGTATTTT CASSPQPGHDTDTQYF
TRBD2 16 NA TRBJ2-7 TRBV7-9 TGTGCCAGCAGCTCAAGCGGGAGGGCCCCCTACTACGAGCAGTACTTC CASSSSGRAPYYEQYF
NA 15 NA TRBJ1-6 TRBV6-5 TGTGCCAGCAGACCTCCGGGTACCGGAAATTCACCCCTCCACTTT CASRPPGTGNSPLHF
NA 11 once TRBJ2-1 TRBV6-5 TGTGCCAGCAGTTATGGCAATGAGCAGTTCTTC CASSYGNEQFF
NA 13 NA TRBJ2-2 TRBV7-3 TGTGCCAGCAGCTTAGTCTACCGGAGGGAGCTGTTTTTT CASSLVYRRELFF
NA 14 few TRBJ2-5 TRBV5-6 TGTGCCAGCAGCTTTCCCGCTAGCAAAAAGACCCAGTACTTC CASSFPASKKTQYF
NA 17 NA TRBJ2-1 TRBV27 TGTGCCAGCAGTACCGCCGGGACACCGAAAATCTACAATGAGCAGTTCTTC CASSTAGTPKIYNEQFF
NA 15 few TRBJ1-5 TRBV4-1 TGCGCCAGCAGCCAAGAGTACAGCCTGGGTCAGCCCCAGCATTTT CASSQEYSLGQPQHF
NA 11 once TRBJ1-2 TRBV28 TGTGCCAGCAGCTTCGGGACACCTGACACCTTC CASSFGTPDTF
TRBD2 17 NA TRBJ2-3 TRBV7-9 TGTGCCAGCAGCTTAGCGCAGACTAGCGTCAGCACAGATACGCAGTATTTT CASSLAQTSVSTDTQYF
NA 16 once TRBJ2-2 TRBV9 TGTGCCAGCAGCGATATCGCTGGCGGCAACACCGGGGAGCTGTTTTTT CASSDIAGGNTGELFF
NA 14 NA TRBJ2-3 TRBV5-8 TGTGCCAGCAGCTTGGCCGCCGGGTCAGATACGCAGTATTTT CASSLAAGSDTQYF
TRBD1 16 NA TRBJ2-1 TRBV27 TGTGCCAGCAGTCTTACTCCGGGACAGGGTTACAATGAGCAGTTCTTC CASSLTPGQGYNEQFF
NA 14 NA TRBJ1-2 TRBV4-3 TGCGCCAGCAGCCAAGATCGTGCTAACTATGGCTACACCTTC CASSQDRANYGYTF
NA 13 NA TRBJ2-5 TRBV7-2 TGTGCCAGCAGCTTGTCTAGAAGCGAGACCCAGTACTTC CASSLSRSETQYF
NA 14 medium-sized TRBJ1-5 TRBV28 TGTGCCAGCAGTTTCCAGGGCAGCAATCAGCCCCAGCATTTT CASSFQGSNQPQHF
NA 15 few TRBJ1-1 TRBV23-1 TGCGCCAGCAGTCAAGGGCTCCCAAGGGAAACTGAAGCTTTCTTT CASSQGLPRETEAFF
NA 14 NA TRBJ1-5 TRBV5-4 TGTGCCAGCAGTTTGGCAGGGTCCGGTCAGCCCCAGCATTTT CASSLAGSGQPQHF
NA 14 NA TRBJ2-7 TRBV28 TGTGCCAGCCTGACAGCTACACACTCCTACGAGCAGTACTTC CASLTATHSYEQYF